The next 25 T cell receptor beta chains were all read from a single sample in a study of chemoradiotherapy in HPV16-positive cancers. Method: immunoSEQ multiplex PCR; TCRdb's copy keeps in-frame clones and lacks some. Of around 25,000 clones listed, approximately 94% are singletons. Material: blood, obtained from a patient who underwent chemoradiotherapy. All receptors derive from a human donor with HPV-associated anogenital cancer.

This rearrangement joins TRBV29-1 to TRBJ1-1, with D hard to call. Trimming took off 8 bases at V and 8 bases at J, with 15 bases between the two ends. The CDR3 is made up of 11 amino acids. Germline V gene lookup returns CDR1 SQVTM and CDR2 ANQGSEA. This chain's CDR3 is CSSTTSSEAFF. CDR3 DNA sequence: TGCAGCTCCACTACATCGTCGGAAGCTTTCTTT.

CDR3 in DNA: TGTGCCAGCAGTTTAACGGGGGGTCTCTACGAGCAGTACTTC. It is translated as CASSLTGGLYEQYF. The rearrangement uses TRBV28 and TRBJ2-7; 7 bases match TRBD2. V shed 2 bases and J 3 bases; nucleotides not matched to a gene: 4. This CDR3 spans 14 amino acids. Germline V gene data show CDR1 as MDHEN and CDR2 as SYDVKM. Looking up the rest from reference TRBV28 and TRBJ2-7 gives the full variable domain: DVKVTQSSRYLVKRTGEKVFLECVQDMDHENMFWYRQDPGLGLRLIYFSYDVKMKEKGDIPEGYSVSREKKERFSLILESASTNQTSMYLCASSLTGGLYEQYFGPGTRLTVT.

The chain couples TRBV7-6 to TRBJ2-3; 7 bases are a match to TRBD1. The CDR3 totals 15 residues. Losses at the gene ends were 5 bases for V and 0 bases for J; bases not matched to a gene: 5. The germline gives CDR1 SGHVS, CDR2 FNYEAQ. The CDR3 sequence: CASSHRTGSTDTQYF. The CDR3 coding sequence is TGTGCCAGCAGCCACCGGACAGGTAGCACAGATACGCAGTATTTT.

The rearrangement joins TRBV29-1 to TRBJ2-7; no reliable D call. Deletions cut 5 bases from V and 0 bases from J, with 17 bases between. This CDR3 contains 15 residues. The germline V gene has CDR1 SQVTM and CDR2 ANQGSEA. CDR3 in DNA: TGCAGCGTTAGGTTAATGGTCTCCAACTCCTACGAGCAGTACTTC. This encodes CSVRLMVSNSYEQYF.

The CDR3 coding sequence is TGTGCCAGCAGCCAAACAGGGGGCACCTACAATGAGCAGTTCTTC. Its translation: CASSQTGGTYNEQFF. This chain joins TRBV4-2 and TRBJ2-1, with TRBD1 matching over 9 bases. The junction had 1 base not matched to a gene; V was cut back by 2 bases and J by 2 bases. This CDR3 has 15 amino acids. In germline, CDR1 is LGHNA, CDR2 YNFKEQ.

The chain carries TRBV30 and TRBJ2-5; no clear D gene. CDR1 and CDR2 from the germline V gene are GTSNPN and SVGIG (reference sequence). This CDR3 has 16 residues. V dropped 1 base and J dropped 0 bases, with 15 bases sitting between them. The chain's CDR3 is CAWSGWELGNQETQYF. The CDR3 nucleotides are TGTGCCTGGAGTGGTTGGGAATTGGGAAACCAAGAGACCCAGTACTTC.

The chain couples TRBV18 to TRBJ2-5; D is uncertain. CDR3 length: 13 amino acids. CDR1 is KGHSH and CDR2 is LQKENI in the germline V gene. Trimming removed 4 bases at V and 3 bases at J, with 9 bases between. CDR3 in DNA: TGTGCCAGCTCACGGGCAGGAAAAGAGACCCAGTACTTC. It translates to CASSRAGKETQYF.

V gene TRBV5-6 combines with J gene TRBJ2-1, with D perhaps matching TRBD1 (5 bases). This CDR3 comprises 14 residues. V lost 0 bases and J 3 bases, leaving 7 bases between the germline ends. CDR1 is SGHDT and CDR2 is YYEEEE in the germline V gene. In nucleotides, the CDR3 is TGTGCCAGCAGCTTGGAGCAGGGCTACAATGAGCAGTTCTTC. This gives the protein CASSLEQGYNEQFF.

The chain employs TRBV4-3 and TRBJ1-1, with D tentatively TRBD1 (5 bases). Deletions cut 5 bases from V and 4 bases from J, with 11 bases between. Germline V gene lookup returns CDR1 LGHNA and CDR2 YSLEER. CDR3 length: 13 residues. The CDR3 bases are TGCGCCAGCAGCTATGGGCAGGGCACTGAAGCTTTCTTT. Translating gives CASSYGQGTEAFF.

J is TRBJ2-6 and V is TRBV5-6; 9 bases are a match to TRBD1. The CDR3 is made up of 17 amino acids. V shed 4 bases, J shed 2 bases, and the junction held 7 bases outside the gene matches. From germline, CDR1 is SGHDT and CDR2 YYEEEE. DNA of the CDR3: TGTGCCAGCAGCAGGGACAGGGTTCGGGCTGGGGCCAACGTCCTGACTTTC. This encodes CASSRDRVRAGANVLTF.

CDR3 residues: CASSRSGGTNNEQFF. DNA for the CDR3: TGTGCCAGCAGCCGTAGCGGGGGGACAAACAATGAGCAGTTCTTC. This rearrangement joins TRBV7-3 to TRBJ2-1; 10 nucleotides match TRBD2. The CDR3 spans 15 residues. Germline V gene lookup returns CDR1 SGHTA and CDR2 FQGTGA. Losses at the gene ends were 5 bases for V and 5 bases for J; bases not matched to a gene: 6.

This clone is a singleton in its sample. The rearrangement joins TRBV5-1 to TRBJ2-5; 11 positions agree with TRBD2. CDR3 length equals 16 residues. The V segment lost 4 bases and the J segment 2 bases; nucleotides outside the gene matches: 7. Germline V gene lookup returns CDR1 SGHRS and CDR2 YFSETQ. The DNA for the CDR3 is TGCGCCAGCAGCACACCCGGGACTAGCGGTCAAGAGACCCAGTACTTC. Protein product: CASSTPGTSGQETQYF.

This chain links TRBV10-1 with TRBJ1-1, with D possibly TRBD1 on 5 matching bases. Per germline, CDR1 WNHNN and CDR2 SYGVQD (reference sequence). CDR3 length equals 12 residues. V was shortened by 7 bases and J by 1 base, with 7 bases between the two germline ends. The CDR3 loop reads CASKGTNTEAFF. In nucleotides, the CDR3 is TGCGCCAGCAAAGGGACGAACACTGAAGCTTTCTTT.

Worth noting for this clone: At one end, the junction sequence differs from germline, possibly due to a read error. This sequence joins TRBV6-6 and TRBJ2-7; D is uncertain. Germline values: CDR1 MNHNY, CDR2 SVGAGI (reference sequence). The CDR3 loop spans 13 amino acids. The CDR3 spells CASSNSYSYEQYF. Here the CDR3 DNA reads TGTGCCAGCAGTAACTCCTACTCCTACGAGCAGTACTTC.

The chain employs TRBV27 and TRBJ2-5; D uncertain. Trimming removed 5 bases at V and 5 bases at J, with 9 bases between. Germline V gene sequence: CDR1 MNHEY, CDR2 SMNVEV (reference sequence). CDR3 length: 12 amino acids. The CDR3 reads CASSPPGETQYF. The CDR3 nucleotides are TGTGCCAGCAGTCCCCCCGGTGAGACCCAGTACTTC.

The gene calls are TRBV6-5 and TRBJ2-2; TRBD1 aligns across 9 bases. The CDR3 covers 13 residues. Germline values: CDR1 MNHEY, CDR2 SVGAGI. V shed 8 bases, J shed 9 bases, and the junction held 7 bases outside the gene matches. This CDR3 is CASSGQGSRELFF. The CDR3 nucleotides are TGTGCCAGCTCGGGACAGGGAAGCCGGGAGCTGTTTTTT.

The chain couples TRBV9 to TRBJ2-1; TRBD2 matches 8 bases. Germline CDR1 SGDLS, CDR2 YYNGEE. This CDR3 is built from 15 residues. Trimming at V came to 1 base and at J to 6 bases, leaving 6 bases not matched to a gene. The CDR3 region is CASSVPGTSVNEQFF. For the CDR3, the DNA is TGTGCCAGCAGCGTACCCGGGACTAGTGTCAATGAGCAGTTCTTC.

The rearrangement uses TRBV6-5 and TRBJ2-1; 12 positions agree with TRBD2. Looked up from germline, CDR1 is MNHEY and CDR2 is SVGAGI. This CDR3 is 16 amino acids long. J was trimmed by 7 bases and V by 1 base; bases with no gene match: 5. CDR3 amino acids: CASSYFLAGGPNEQFF. CDR3 DNA sequence: TGTGCCAGCAGTTACTTTCTAGCGGGAGGGCCGAATGAGCAGTTCTTC.

V and J are TRBV18 and TRBJ2-1; perhaps TRBD2 as D (6 bases). V was cut by 0 bases and J by 4 bases, with 7 bases left in between. The CDR3 length is 14 residues. Germline V gene lookup returns CDR1 KGHSH and CDR2 LQKENI. CDR3 in amino acids: CASSPPEGYNEQFF. The CDR3 region has the DNA TGTGCCAGCTCACCACCGGAGGGATACAATGAGCAGTTCTTC.

This chain connects TRBV19 to TRBJ2-2, with unresolved D. V lost 5 bases and J 1 base, leaving 5 bases between the germline ends. Germline CDR1 is LNHDA and CDR2 is SQIVND (reference sequence). The CDR3 spans 13 residues. The CDR3 loop reads CASSPLNTGELFF. In nucleotides, the CDR3 is TGTGCCAGTAGTCCCTTGAACACCGGGGAGCTGTTTTTT. The complete variable domain, with remaining parts taken from reference TRBV19 and TRBJ2-2, reads DGGITQSPKYLFRKEGQNVTLSCEQNLNHDAMYWYRQDPGQGLRLIYYSQIVNDFQKGDIAEGYSVSREKKESFPLTVTSAQKNPTAFYLCASSPLNTGELFFGEGSRLTVL.

The chain carries TRBV7-3 and TRBJ2-7; D is undetermined. Germline V gene sequence: CDR1 SGHTA, CDR2 FQGTGA. This CDR3 comprises 13 residues. Trimming stripped 5 bases from V and 0 bases from J, with 8 bases between. The CDR3 bases are TGTGCCAGCAGCCCTACGGACTCCTACGAGCAGTACTTC. Protein: CASSPTDSYEQYF.

The chain links TRBV29-1 to TRBJ1-2, with D perhaps TRBD1 (6 bases). Trimming took 5 bases from V and 3 from J, leaving 13 bases between them. The CDR3 spans 13 residues. CDR1 is SQVTM, CDR2 ANQGSEA, per germline. The DNA for the CDR3 is TGCAGCGTTCGTGCACAGGGAGACTATGGCTACACCTTC. The encoded protein is CSVRAQGDYGYTF.

The V and J genes are TRBV30 and TRBJ2-3, with D uncertain. V lost 0 bases and J lost 3, with 4 bases in between. Per germline, CDR1 GTSNPN and CDR2 SVGIG (reference sequence). This CDR3 spans 12 amino acids. This CDR3 is CAWSVGTDTQYF. The DNA for the CDR3 is TGTGCCTGGAGTGTAGGGACAGATACGCAGTATTTT.

This clone was detected only once. J is TRBJ1-6 and V is TRBV5-4; D may be TRBD1 (6 bases). The germline gives CDR1 SGHNT, CDR2 YYREEE (reference sequence). V lost 2 bases to trimming and J lost 1 base, with 16 bases between them. The CDR3 spans 18 residues. CDR3 bases: TGTGCCAGCAGCTTAAATCCGACAGGTTCTTCCTATAATTCACCCCTCCACTTT. Protein sequence: CASSLNPTGSSYNSPLHF.

CDR3 sequence reads: CASSLPQTGANYGYTF. The CDR3, as DNA: TGTGCCAGCAGTTTACCCCAGACAGGGGCTAACTATGGCTACACCTTC. This rearrangement joins TRBV28 to TRBJ1-2; 8 nucleotides agree with TRBD1. The CDR3 is 16 residues long. Germline trimming cut 2 bases from V and 0 bases from J; bases unmatched to any gene: 5. Germline loops: CDR1 MDHEN, CDR2 SYDVKM.